Included here is one T cell receptor beta chain sequence, with context. Antigen specificity is unknown. The V end was cut by 6 bases, the J end by 10 bases, with 22 bases between. The CDR3 spans 15 residues. The germline CDR1 and CDR2 sequences are MNHNS and SASEGT. The entry originates in a study of cytomegalovirus exposure and HLA in healthy donors. Study-wide findings and caveats: Per published reports, the classifier diagnosed cytomegalovirus status with high specificity and sensitivity. A later analysis linked a missense DCLRE1C variant to TCR beta V- and J-gene trimming. There were reportedly fewer N-insertions in an Asian-associated ancestry cluster than the roughly 700-donor mean, in a later analysis. Across all donors, roughly uniform sequencing depth was an assumption of the presence/absence analyses.

Both 60 Vbeta primers and 13 Jbeta primers went into the PCR. Measured with immunoSEQ multiplex PCR; TCRdb has only the in-frame clones, and not every one. In the table there are roughly 200,000 clones, over 65% of which are singletons. Sample: PBMCs. The chain carries TRBV6-1 and TRBJ1-5; D perhaps matches TRBD1 (6 bases). This receptor was obtained from a man aged 60 to 75 in good health and CMV-seronegative. The CDR3 here is CASSNGGQLLGPQHF. As DNA, the CDR3 is TGTGCCAGCAGCAATGGGGGACAACTCTTGGGTCCCCAGCATTTT.